This T cell receptor (beta chain) was captured in a study of post-analysis software for immune sequencing data. Whole-study findings and limits: Roughly five TRBV segments appeared more often in patients than in controls, and TRBV5-6, TRBV5-1 and TRBV20-1 were among these.

A remark on this clonotype: Its target is not known.

After removal of 3 bases from V and 10 bases from J, the junction contained 7 bases not matched to a gene. CDR3 size: 14 residues. cDNA libraries for TCR beta contained unique molecular identifiers. MiXCR was run by TCRdb on the PCR reads, yielding one entry per CDR3 protein. The sample shows roughly 580,000 distinct CDR3 sequences, about 40% of them seen only once. The V and J genes are TRBV12-3 or TRBV12-4 and TRBJ1-1, with 11 bases identical to TRBD1. The sample taken for sequencing was blood. The TCR was taken from a girl aged 10 to 17 with multiple sclerosis. The chain's CDR3 is CASSLAGTGGGAFF. CDR3 bases: TGTGCCAGCAGTTTGGCCGGGACAGGGGGAGGAGCTTTCTTT.